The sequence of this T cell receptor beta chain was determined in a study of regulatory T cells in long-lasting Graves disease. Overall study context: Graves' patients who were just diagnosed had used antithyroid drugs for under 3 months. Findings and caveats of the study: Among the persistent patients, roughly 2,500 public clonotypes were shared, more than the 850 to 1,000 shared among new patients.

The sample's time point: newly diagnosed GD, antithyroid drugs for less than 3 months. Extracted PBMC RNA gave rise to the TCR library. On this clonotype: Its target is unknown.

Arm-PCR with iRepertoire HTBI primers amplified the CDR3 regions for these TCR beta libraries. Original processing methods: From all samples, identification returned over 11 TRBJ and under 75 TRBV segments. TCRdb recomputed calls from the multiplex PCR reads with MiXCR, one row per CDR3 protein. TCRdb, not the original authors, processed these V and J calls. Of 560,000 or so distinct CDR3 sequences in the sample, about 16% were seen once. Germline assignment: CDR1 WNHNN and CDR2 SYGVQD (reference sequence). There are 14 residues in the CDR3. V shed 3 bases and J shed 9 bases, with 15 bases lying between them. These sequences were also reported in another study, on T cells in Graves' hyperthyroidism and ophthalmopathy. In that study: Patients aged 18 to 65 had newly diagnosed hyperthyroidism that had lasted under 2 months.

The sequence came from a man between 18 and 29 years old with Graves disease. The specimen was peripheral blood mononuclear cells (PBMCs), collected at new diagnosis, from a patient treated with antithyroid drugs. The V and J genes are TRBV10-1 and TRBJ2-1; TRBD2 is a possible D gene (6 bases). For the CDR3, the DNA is TGCGCCAGCAGTGAAAGCCTAGGGCGGGGTGAGCAGTTCTTC. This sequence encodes CASSESLGRGEQFF.